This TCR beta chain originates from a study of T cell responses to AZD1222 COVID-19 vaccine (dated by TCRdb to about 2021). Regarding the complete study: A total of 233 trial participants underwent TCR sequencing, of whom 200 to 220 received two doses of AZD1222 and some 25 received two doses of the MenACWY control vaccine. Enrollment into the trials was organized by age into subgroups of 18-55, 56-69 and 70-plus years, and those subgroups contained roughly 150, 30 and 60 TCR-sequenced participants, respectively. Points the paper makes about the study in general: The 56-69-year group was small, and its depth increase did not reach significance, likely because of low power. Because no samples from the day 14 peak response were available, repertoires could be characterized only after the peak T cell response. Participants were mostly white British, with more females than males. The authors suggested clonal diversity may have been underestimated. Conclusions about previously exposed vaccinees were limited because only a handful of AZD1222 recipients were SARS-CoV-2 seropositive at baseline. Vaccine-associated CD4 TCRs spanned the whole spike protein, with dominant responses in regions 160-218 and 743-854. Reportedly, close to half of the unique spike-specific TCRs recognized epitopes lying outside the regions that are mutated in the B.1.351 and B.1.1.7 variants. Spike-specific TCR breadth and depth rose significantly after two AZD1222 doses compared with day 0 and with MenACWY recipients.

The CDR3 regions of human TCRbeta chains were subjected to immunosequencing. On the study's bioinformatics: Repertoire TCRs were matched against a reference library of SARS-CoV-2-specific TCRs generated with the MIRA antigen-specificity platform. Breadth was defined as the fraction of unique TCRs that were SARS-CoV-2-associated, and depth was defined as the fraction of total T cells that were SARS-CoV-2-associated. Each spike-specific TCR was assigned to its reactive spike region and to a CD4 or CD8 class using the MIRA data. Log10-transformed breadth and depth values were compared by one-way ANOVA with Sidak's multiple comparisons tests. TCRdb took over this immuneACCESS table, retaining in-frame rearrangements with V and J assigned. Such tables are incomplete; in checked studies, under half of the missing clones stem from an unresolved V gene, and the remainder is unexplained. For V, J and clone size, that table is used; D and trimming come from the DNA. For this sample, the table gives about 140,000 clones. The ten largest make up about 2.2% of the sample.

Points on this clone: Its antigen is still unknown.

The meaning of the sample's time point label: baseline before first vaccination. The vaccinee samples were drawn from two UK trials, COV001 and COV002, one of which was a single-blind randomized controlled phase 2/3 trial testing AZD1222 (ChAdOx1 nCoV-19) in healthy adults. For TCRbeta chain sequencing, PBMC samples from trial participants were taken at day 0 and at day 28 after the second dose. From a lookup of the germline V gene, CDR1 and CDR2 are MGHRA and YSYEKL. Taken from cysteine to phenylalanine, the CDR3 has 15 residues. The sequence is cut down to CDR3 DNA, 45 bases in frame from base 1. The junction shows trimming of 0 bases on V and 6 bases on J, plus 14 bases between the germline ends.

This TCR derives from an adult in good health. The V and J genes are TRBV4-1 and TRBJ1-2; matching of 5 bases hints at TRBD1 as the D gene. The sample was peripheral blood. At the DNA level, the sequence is TGCGCCAGCAGCCAAGATTTTACCCGAGGGGATGGCTACACCTTC. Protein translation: CASSQDFTRGDGYTF.